Listed below are T cell receptor beta chains from one sample, sequenced in a study of CD8+ T cells in alopecia areata. Assay used: immunoSEQ multiplex PCR; TCRdb lists only in-frame clones, some missing. The sample lists 200,000 or so clones; 55% to 70% were seen once. The material sequenced was CD4+ T cells sorted from blood, taken at week 24, from a patient treated with tofacitinib. Every receptor here comes from a human donor with alopecia areata. CDR3s include the opening cysteine and the closing phenylalanine or tryptophan. Each record gives: CDR3 protein, CDR3 DNA, clone size, V gene, J gene, D gene. The D gene is left open where the match is weak. Some rows mark clone size as missing; the rest say once, few, many or name a class of expanded clone.

CDR3 protein: CASSQDSHEQYF
CDR3 DNA: TGCGCCAGCAGCCAAGATTCCCACGAGCAGTACTTC
clone size: NA
V gene: TRBV4-1
J gene: TRBJ2-7
D gene: NA

CDR3 protein: CASSAGLVNEQFF
CDR3 DNA: TGTGCCAGCAGCGCTGGACTTGTCAATGAGCAGTTCTTC
clone size: NA
V gene: TRBV5-6
J gene: TRBJ2-1
D gene: NA

CDR3 protein: CAWSGSQLGSGETQYF
CDR3 DNA: TGTGCCTGGAGTGGGTCCCAGCTAGGTTCCGGGGAGACCCAGTACTTC
clone size: NA
V gene: TRBV30
J gene: TRBJ2-5
D gene: NA

CDR3 protein: CAWSVTGLPETQYF
CDR3 DNA: TGTGCCTGGAGTGTAACGGGGCTCCCTGAGACCCAGTACTTC
clone size: NA
V gene: TRBV30
J gene: TRBJ2-5
D gene: NA

CDR3 protein: CASSQGFRVLGVETQYF
CDR3 DNA: TGCGCCAGCAGCCAAGGCTTCCGGGTCCTTGGCGTGGAGACCCAGTACTTC
clone size: NA
V gene: TRBV4-1
J gene: TRBJ2-5
D gene: NA

CDR3 protein: CASLTPGAGANVLTF
CDR3 DNA: TGTGCCAGCTTAACCCCAGGTGCCGGGGCCAACGTCCTGACTTTC
clone size: few
V gene: TRBV6-5
J gene: TRBJ2-6
D gene: NA

CDR3 protein: CSVSGTGLNEQFF
CDR3 DNA: TGCAGCGTTTCCGGGACAGGGCTGAATGAGCAGTTCTTC
clone size: few
V gene: TRBV29-1
J gene: TRBJ2-1
D gene: TRBD1

CDR3 protein: CATSRVAGRAHF
CDR3 DNA: TGTGCCACCAGCAGAGTAGCAGGAAGAGCACATTTT
clone size: NA
V gene: TRBV15
J gene: TRBJ1-5
D gene: NA

CDR3 protein: CAIRQGAEETQYF
CDR3 DNA: TGTGCCATCAGGCAGGGGGCCGAAGAGACCCAGTACTTC
clone size: NA
V gene: TRBV10-3
J gene: TRBJ2-5
D gene: TRBD1

CDR3 protein: CASSFRRGGQETQYF
CDR3 DNA: TGTGCCAGCAGCTTCCGGCGGGGGGGCCAAGAGACCCAGTACTTC
clone size: once
V gene: TRBV7-2
J gene: TRBJ2-5
D gene: TRBD2

CDR3 protein: CASRTGIGETQYF
CDR3 DNA: TGTGCCAGCAGGACAGGGATTGGAGAGACCCAGTACTTC
clone size: NA
V gene: TRBV7-3
J gene: TRBJ2-5
D gene: TRBD1

CDR3 protein: CASSLLNGELFF
CDR3 DNA: TGCGCCAGCAGCTTGTTAAACGGGGAGCTGTTTTTT
clone size: NA
V gene: TRBV5-1
J gene: TRBJ2-2
D gene: NA

CDR3 protein: CASSPTPGSSETQYF
CDR3 DNA: TGTGCCAGCAGCCCCACTCCCGGTTCATCAGAGACCCAGTACTTC
clone size: NA
V gene: TRBV7-9
J gene: TRBJ2-5
D gene: NA

CDR3 protein: CASSQYRDYGPDTQYF
CDR3 DNA: TGCGCCAGCAGCCAATACCGGGACTACGGACCAGATACGCAGTATTTT
clone size: few
V gene: TRBV4-1
J gene: TRBJ2-3
D gene: TRBD2

CDR3 protein: CASSLPAGGSPLHF
CDR3 DNA: TGTGCCAGCAGTTTACCAGCCGGGGGTTCACCCCTCCACTTT
clone size: NA
V gene: TRBV6-5
J gene: TRBJ1-6
D gene: NA

CDR3 protein: CASSRNSGQETQYF
CDR3 DNA: TGTGCCAGCAGTCGAAATTCGGGCCAAGAGACCCAGTACTTC
clone size: NA
V gene: TRBV6-5
J gene: TRBJ2-5
D gene: NA

CDR3 protein: CASSLFGDTLDTEAFF
CDR3 DNA: TGTGCCAGCAGCTTATTTGGGGATACCTTAGACACTGAAGCTTTCTTT
clone size: NA
V gene: TRBV7-8
J gene: TRBJ1-1
D gene: NA

CDR3 protein: CAIRGQTTDTQYF
CDR3 DNA: TGTGCCATCAGGGGACAGACTACAGATACGCAGTATTTT
clone size: NA
V gene: TRBV10-3
J gene: TRBJ2-3
D gene: TRBD1